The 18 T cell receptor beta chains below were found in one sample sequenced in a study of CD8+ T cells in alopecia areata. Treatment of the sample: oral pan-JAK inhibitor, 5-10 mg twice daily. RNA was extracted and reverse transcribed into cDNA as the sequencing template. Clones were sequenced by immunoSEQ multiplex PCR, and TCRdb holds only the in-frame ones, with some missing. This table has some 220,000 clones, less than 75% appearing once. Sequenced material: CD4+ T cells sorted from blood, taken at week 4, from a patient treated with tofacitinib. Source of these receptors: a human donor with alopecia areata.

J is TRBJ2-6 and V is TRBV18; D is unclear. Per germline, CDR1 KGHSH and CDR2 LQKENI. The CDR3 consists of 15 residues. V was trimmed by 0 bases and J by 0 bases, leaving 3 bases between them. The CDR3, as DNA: TGTGCCAGCTCACCACCATACTCTGGGGCCAACGTCCTGACTTTC. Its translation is CASSPPYSGANVLTF.

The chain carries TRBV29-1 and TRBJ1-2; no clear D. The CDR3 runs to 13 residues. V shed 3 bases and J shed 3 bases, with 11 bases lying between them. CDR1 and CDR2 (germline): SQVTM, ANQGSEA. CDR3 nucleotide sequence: TGCAGCGTTGACTCGGGCAGCTACTATGGCTACACCTTC. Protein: CSVDSGSYYGYTF.

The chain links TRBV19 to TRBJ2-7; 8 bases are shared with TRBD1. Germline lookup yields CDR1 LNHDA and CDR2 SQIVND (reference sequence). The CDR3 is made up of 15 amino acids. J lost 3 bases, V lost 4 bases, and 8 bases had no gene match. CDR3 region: CASSTPTGARYEQYF. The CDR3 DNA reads TGTGCCAGTAGTACCCCGACAGGGGCCCGCTACGAGCAGTACTTC.

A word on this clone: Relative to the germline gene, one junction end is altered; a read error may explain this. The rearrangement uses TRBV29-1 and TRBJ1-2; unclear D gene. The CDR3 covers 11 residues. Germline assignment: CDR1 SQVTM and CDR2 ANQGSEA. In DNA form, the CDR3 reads TGCAGCGTAAGGGAATCCAATGGTTACACCTTC. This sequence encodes CSVRESNGYTF.

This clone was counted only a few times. The CDR3 DNA sequence: TGTGCCAGCAGGACAGTGAATGAGCAGTTCTTC. Its translation is CASRTVNEQFF. V and J are TRBV2 and TRBJ2-1, with a tentative D call TRBD1 (5 bases). Germline V gene lookup returns CDR1 SNHLY and CDR2 FYNNEI. This CDR3 comprises 11 residues. Trimming took off 6 bases at V and 7 bases at J, with 7 bases between the two ends.

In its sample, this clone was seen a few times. The CDR3 here is CSVTAYNEQFF. For the CDR3, the DNA is TGCAGCGTAACAGCTTACAATGAGCAGTTCTTC. J is TRBJ2-1 and V is TRBV29-1; unclear D gene. This CDR3 spans 11 amino acids. The germline V and J ends were trimmed by 6 bases and 4 bases, with 7 bases remaining between them. Germline V CDR1 and CDR2: SQVTM, ANQGSEA.

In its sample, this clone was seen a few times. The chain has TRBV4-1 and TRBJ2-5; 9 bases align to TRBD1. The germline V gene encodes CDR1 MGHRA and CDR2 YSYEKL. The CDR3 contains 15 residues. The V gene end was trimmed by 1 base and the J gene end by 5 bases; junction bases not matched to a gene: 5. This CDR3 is CASSQVQGAEETQYF. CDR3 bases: TGCGCCAGCAGCCAAGTACAGGGGGCTGAGGAGACCCAGTACTTC.

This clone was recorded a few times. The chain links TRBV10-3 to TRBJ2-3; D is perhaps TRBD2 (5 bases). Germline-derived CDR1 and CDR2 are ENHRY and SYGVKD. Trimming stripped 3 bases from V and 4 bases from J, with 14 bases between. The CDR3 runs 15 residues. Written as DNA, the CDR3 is TGTGCCATCAGTGATAGGATGGCAGCGGCAGATACGCAGTATTTT. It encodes CAISDRMAAADTQYF.

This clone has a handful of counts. CDR3 sequence: CASTGDRLYEQYF. CDR3 bases: TGTGCCAGCACCGGGGACAGACTTTACGAGCAGTACTTC. The gene calls are TRBV2 and TRBJ2-7; 7 nucleotides line up with TRBD1. With 7 bases clipped from V and 4 bases from J, the junction kept 7 bases outside the gene matches. The CDR3 extends over 13 amino acids. The germline CDR1 and CDR2 sequences are SNHLY and FYNNEI.

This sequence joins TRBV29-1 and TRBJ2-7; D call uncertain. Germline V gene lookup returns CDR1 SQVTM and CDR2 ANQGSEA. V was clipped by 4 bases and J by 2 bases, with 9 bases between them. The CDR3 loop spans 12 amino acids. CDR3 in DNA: TGCAGCGTTGGTCGTACCCCCTACGAGCAGTACTTC. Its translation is CSVGRTPYEQYF.

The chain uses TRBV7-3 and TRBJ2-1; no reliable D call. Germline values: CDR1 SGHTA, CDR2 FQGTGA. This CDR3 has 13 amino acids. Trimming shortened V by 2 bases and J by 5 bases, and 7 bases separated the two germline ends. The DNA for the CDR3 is TGTGCCAGCAGCTTATTAGCCAACAATGAGCAGTTCTTC. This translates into CASSLLANNEQFF.

The CDR3, as DNA: TGTGCCAGCAGCCCCCCGGGACTTCGATACGAGCAGTACTTC. Protein sequence: CASSPPGLRYEQYF. V and J are TRBV5-6 and TRBJ2-7, with D perhaps matching TRBD2 (6 bases). Germline V lookup: CDR1 SGHDT, CDR2 YYEEEE. The CDR3 has 14 residues. V was clipped by 4 bases and J by 4 bases, with 15 bases between them.

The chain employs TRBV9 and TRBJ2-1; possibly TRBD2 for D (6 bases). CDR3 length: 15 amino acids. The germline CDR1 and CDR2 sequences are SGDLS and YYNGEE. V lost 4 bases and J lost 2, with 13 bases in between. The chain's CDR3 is CASSFSSAAYNEQFF. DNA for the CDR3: TGTGCCAGCAGCTTCTCTAGCGCGGCCTACAATGAGCAGTTCTTC.

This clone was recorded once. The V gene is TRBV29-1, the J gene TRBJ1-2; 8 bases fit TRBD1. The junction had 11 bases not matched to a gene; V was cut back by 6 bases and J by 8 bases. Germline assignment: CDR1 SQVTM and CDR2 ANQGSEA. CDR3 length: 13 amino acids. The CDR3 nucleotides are TGCAGCGTCGGACAGGGCCCTGAAGGAGGCTACACCTTC. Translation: CSVGQGPEGGYTF.

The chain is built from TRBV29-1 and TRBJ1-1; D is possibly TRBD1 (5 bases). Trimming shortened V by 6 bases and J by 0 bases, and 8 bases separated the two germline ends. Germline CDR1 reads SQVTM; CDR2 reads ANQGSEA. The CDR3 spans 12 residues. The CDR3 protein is CSVATVNTEAFF. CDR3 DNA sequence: TGCAGCGTAGCGACAGTGAACACTGAAGCTTTCTTT.

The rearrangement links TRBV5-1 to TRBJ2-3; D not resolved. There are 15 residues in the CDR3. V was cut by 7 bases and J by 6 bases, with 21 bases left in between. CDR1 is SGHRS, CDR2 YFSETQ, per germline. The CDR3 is CASRPLLTQSDTQYF. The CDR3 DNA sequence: TGCGCCAGCCGTCCCCTACTAACCCAATCGGATACGCAGTATTTT.

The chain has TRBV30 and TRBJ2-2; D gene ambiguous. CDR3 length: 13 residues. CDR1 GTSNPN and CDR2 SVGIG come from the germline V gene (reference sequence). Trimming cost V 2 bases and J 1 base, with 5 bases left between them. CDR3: CAWSTLNTGELFF. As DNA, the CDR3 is TGTGCCTGGAGTACACTGAACACCGGGGAGCTGTTTTTT.

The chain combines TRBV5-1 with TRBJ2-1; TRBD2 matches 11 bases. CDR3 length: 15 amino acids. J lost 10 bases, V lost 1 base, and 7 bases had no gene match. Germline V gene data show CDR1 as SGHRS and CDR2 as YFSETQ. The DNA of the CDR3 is TGCGCCAGCAGCTTGTTGGTTAGCGGGGGGGACGAGCAGTTCTTC. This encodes CASSLLVSGGDEQFF.